This T cell receptor (beta chain) was identified in a study of blood T cell repertoires in COVID-19. Study at large: In each case, the material was cDNA or gDNA derived from T cells, B-cell-depleted T cells, or PBMCs.

Unmatched junction bases numbered 9, after V lost 3 bases and J lost 5 bases. The length of the CDR3 is 17 residues. The germline V gene encodes CDR1 SGHNT and CDR2 YYREEE (reference sequence). The method was immunoSEQ multiplex PCR; TCRdb's version includes in-frame clones alone and lacks a portion of them. This table holds fewer than 300,000 clones, about four fifths found once. The chain joins TRBV5-4 to TRBJ2-5; 14 bases line up with TRBD2. The source of this sequence is a human donor with COVID-19, enrolled during active disease. The donor label of this sample is uncertain. Sequencing input: peripheral blood. The CDR3 protein is CASSSTGLAGGRETQYF. The CDR3 bases are TGTGCCAGCAGCTCTACTGGACTAGCGGGAGGACGGGAGACCCAGTACTTC.